This TCR beta chain was captured in a study of vaccination and CD4 T cells after COVID-19. Stated treatment: approximately 9-day PBMC culture with coronavirus spike peptide pools or control peptides (ViraFEST assay). Peptide pools at approximately 10 ug/ml, together with around 10 IU/ml IL-2, were added to cultures of around 2.2 million PBMCs per well. The sample holds one count of this clonotype. Its target is not known. The CDR3 is 11 residues long. Germline V gene data show CDR1 as DFQATT and CDR2 as SNEGSKA (reference sequence). V lost 4 bases and J 4 bases, leaving 7 bases between the germline ends. The Oncomine TCR Beta short-read assay generated sequence data from the DNA of cultured CD4+ T cells. TCRdb passed the PCR reads through MiXCR, listing each CDR3 protein once. The table lists just over 14,000 distinct CDR3 sequences, around 73% of them singletons, with approximately 10% in the top ten.

The sequence came from a human donor who had recovered from COVID-19. This chain links TRBV20-1 with TRBJ1-2; D is possibly TRBD1 (6 bases). The sequenced material came from CD4+ T cells from blood, cultured in vitro. The CDR3 sequence: CSAKGGYGYTF. DNA of the CDR3: TGCAGTGCTAAGGGGGGCTATGGCTACACCTTC.